Sequencing of this T cell receptor (beta chain) was carried out in a study of OX40 agonist ivuxolimab in advanced cancers. Looking at the study overall: With ivuxolimab, an agonistic anti-OX40 (CD134) antibody, patients were treated.

Individuals having autoimmune disease history or systemic immunosuppression were not enrolled. TCRdb keeps only in-frame clones here, not all; method: immunoSEQ multiplex PCR. The table shows fewer than 85,000 clones, with roughly 90% occurring only once. The specimen was CD4+ or CD8+ T cells sorted from blood, collected in a trial of the OX40 agonist ivuxolimab. The TCR comes from an adult with an advanced solid tumor such as melanoma, head and neck, liver or kidney cancer.

CDR3 region: CASSSGLGHNEQFF. In DNA form, the CDR3 reads TGTGCCAGCAGTTCGGGACTAGGTCACAATGAGCAGTTCTTC. This sequence joins TRBV27 and TRBJ2-1, with 8 nucleotides matching TRBD2. The junction had 4 bases not matched to a gene; V was cut back by 4 bases and J by 5 bases. In germline, CDR1 is MNHEY, CDR2 SMNVEV (reference sequence). The CDR3 consists of 14 residues.